The present T cell receptor (beta chain) was sequenced within a study of patients and donors after allogeneic stem cell transplantation. CDR1 SGHVS and CDR2 FQNEAQ come from the germline V gene. Trimming left V 2 bases short and J 4 bases short, with 11 bases between. The CDR3 runs 14 residues. TCRdb re-called the RT-PCR reads through MiXCR, storing one row per CDR3 protein. The table includes tens of thousands of distinct CDR3 sequences, under 50% detected once. The table lists this clonotype with a count of one. The gene calls are TRBV7-8 and TRBJ1-1; a weak D match, TRBD1 (5 bases). This receptor was obtained from a human donor who was either an allogeneic HSCT recipient or a stem cell or donor lymphocyte infusion donor (not recorded which). It is not recorded whose cells these are; they may come from a transplant donor. Sequencing was carried out using blood, either unsorted or a sorted T cell fraction (not recorded which). CDR3 residues: CASSLPGGGTEAFF. CDR3 sequence (DNA): TGTGCCAGCAGCTTACCCGGGGGGGGCACTGAAGCTTTCTTT. The full variable domain, rest sourced from reference TRBV7-8 and TRBJ1-1, is GAGVSQSPRYKVAKRGQDVALRCDPISGHVSLFWYQQALGQGPEFLTYFQNEAQLDKSGLPSDRFFAERPEGSVSTLKIQRTQQEDSAVYLCASSLPGGGTEAFFGQGTRLTVV.